Each of the 13 T cell receptor beta chains below was sequenced from the same sample in a study of vaccination effects on CD4 cells after COVID-19. Here immunoSEQ multiplex PCR was the method, and the copy in TCRdb shows in-frame clones only, minus some. The top ten hold roughly 8.7% of the sample, which has about 24,000 clones, approximately 70% seen once. In the ViraFEST assay, antigen-specific CD4+ clonotypes were identified by expansion after peptide-pool stimulation. The authors isolated CD4+ T cells after around 10 days of culture. As their vaccination, participants received two doses of either BNT162b2 or mRNA-1273. These receptors lack a known antigen. Specimen: CD4+ T cells from PBMCs cultured with SARS-CoV-2 spike peptides, collected after COVID-19 vaccination. These receptors all come from a human donor who received a COVID-19 vaccine.

The rearrangement uses TRBV7-2 and TRBJ2-4; D may be TRBD2 (5 bases). Germline CDR1 SGHTA, CDR2 FQGNSA. The CDR3 is 14 amino acids. Trimming shortened V by 6 bases and J by 0 bases, and 9 bases separated the two germline ends. The DNA for the CDR3 is TGTGCCAGCAGGGAGACTATAGCCAAAAACATTCAGTACTTC. It is translated as CASRETIAKNIQYF.

This sequence joins TRBV16 and TRBJ1-2; 7 bases line up with TRBD1. The CDR3 length is 16 residues. V lost 4 bases to trimming and J lost 2 bases; unmatched junction nucleotides: 10. CDR1 and CDR2 (germline): KGHSY, FQNENV. Written as DNA, the CDR3 is TGTGCCAGCAGCCCCTACCTTGGACAGGAGAACTATGGCTACACCTTC. It codes for CASSPYLGQENYGYTF.

This clone has a single count. The J gene is TRBJ2-7, the V gene TRBV5-5; 7 nucleotides align to TRBD1. Germline V gene data show CDR1 as SGHKS and CDR2 as YYEKEE (reference sequence). This CDR3 region has 14 residues. V gave up 6 bases and J gave up 0 bases; unmatched junction bases: 6. The CDR3 loop reads CASIRGTDSYEQYF. Here the CDR3 DNA reads TGTGCCAGCATAAGGGGGACAGACTCCTACGAGCAGTACTTC.

This chain uses TRBV29-1 with TRBJ2-7; 7 nucleotides agree with TRBD1. The CDR3 spans 12 residues. Germline lookup yields CDR1 SQVTM and CDR2 ANQGSEA. With V trimmed by 4 bases and J by 7 bases, 7 bases remained unmatched. CDR3 nucleotides: TGCAGCGTTGGAAGGGGGCAAGGGGAGCAGTACTTC. Protein sequence: CSVGRGQGEQYF.

The V and J genes are TRBV7-8 and TRBJ2-7; D gene ambiguous. Trimming shortened V by 5 bases and J by 0 bases, and 5 bases separated the two germline ends. Per the germline V gene, CDR1 is SGHVS and CDR2 is FQNEAQ. The CDR3 runs 12 residues. The DNA of the CDR3 is TGTGCCAGCAGCCGAAGCTCCTACGAGCAGTACTTC. The encoded protein is CASSRSSYEQYF.

The gene calls are TRBV5-1 and TRBJ2-3; D is unresolved. This CDR3 comprises 16 residues. The V end lost 0 bases, the J end lost 5 bases, and 16 bases lay between the germline ends. The germline gives CDR1 SGHRS, CDR2 YFSETQ. CDR3 region: CASSLASAPPEDTQYF. The CDR3 bases are TGCGCCAGCAGCTTGGCCTCGGCGCCCCCAGAAGATACGCAGTATTTT.

As for this clone: Other DNA sequences of this sample code for an identical CDR3. The V and J genes are TRBV5-1 and TRBJ2-7; D not certain. In germline, CDR1 is SGHRS, CDR2 YFSETQ. CDR3 length: 13 amino acids. Trimming removed 0 bases at V and 2 bases at J, with 6 bases between. This CDR3 reads CASSLDRAYEQYF. CDR3 nucleotides: TGCGCCAGCAGCTTGGACAGAGCCTACGAGCAGTACTTC.

The chain links TRBV6-5 to TRBJ2-7; the D call may be TRBD1 or TRBD2 (5 bases each). Germline assignment: CDR1 MNHEY and CDR2 SVGAGI. The CDR3 length is 15 residues. The V gene lost 6 bases and the J gene lost 2 bases, with 17 bases spanning the gap. DNA of the CDR3: TGTGCCAGCAGCTCCGGTTGGGGGTCCACCTACGAGCAGTACTTC. It codes for CASSSGWGSTYEQYF.

The V and J genes are TRBV5-4 and TRBJ1-3, with D unclear. This CDR3 contains 13 residues. The germline CDR1 and CDR2 sequences are SGHNT and YYREEE (reference sequence). Trimming took 0 bases from V and 1 from J, leaving 2 bases between them. The CDR3 spells CASSLDSGNTIYF. The CDR3 DNA reads TGTGCCAGCAGCTTGGATTCTGGAAACACCATATATTTT. Full variable domain (rest looked up from reference TRBV5-4 and TRBJ1-3): ETGVTQSPTHLIKTRGQQVTLRCSSQSGHNTVSWYQQALGQGPQFIFQYYREEENGRGNFPPRFSGLQFPNYSSELNVNALELDDSALYLCASSLDSGNTIYFGEGSWLTVV.

The J gene is TRBJ1-2, the V gene TRBV7-2; 7 nucleotides match TRBD1. CDR3 size: 15 residues. CDR1 is SGHTA, CDR2 FQGNSA, per germline. V dropped 5 bases and J dropped 0; count of bases not matched to a gene: 6. As DNA, the CDR3 is TGTGCCAGCAGCAGCCAGGGGGGAGCTAACTATGGCTACACCTTC. This translates into CASSSQGGANYGYTF.

The chain joins TRBV11-2 to TRBJ1-5, with TRBD1 matching over 7 bases. The germline V gene has CDR1 SGHAT and CDR2 FQNNGV. This CDR3 is built from 14 residues. With 6 bases clipped from V and 6 bases from J, the junction kept 8 bases outside the gene matches. The CDR3 loop reads CASSSTGARQPQHF. CDR3 DNA: TGTGCCAGCAGTTCCACAGGGGCCCGTCAGCCCCAGCATTTT.

The V gene is TRBV12-3 or TRBV12-4, the J gene TRBJ2-7; D not certain. The CDR3 contains 11 residues. V lost 6 bases and J 2 bases, leaving 5 bases between the germline ends. Here the CDR3 reads CASSLTYEQYF. The CDR3 nucleotides read TGTGCCAGCAGCCTGACCTACGAGCAGTACTTC.

The chain's CDR3 is CATSSSRWGASVYEQYF. DNA of the CDR3: TGTGCCACCAGCAGTTCGCGGTGGGGGGCCTCGGTTTACGAGCAGTACTTC. The chain is built from TRBV15 and TRBJ2-7; D is possibly TRBD1 or TRBD2 (6 bases each). V was cut by 3 bases and J by 4 bases, with 22 bases left in between. CDR3 length equals 17 residues. The germline CDR1 and CDR2 sequences are LNHNV and YYDKDF (reference sequence). The entire variable domain, with the rest obtained from reference TRBV15 and TRBJ2-7, is as follows: DAMVIQNPRYQVTQFGKPVTLSCSQTLNHNVMYWYQQKSSQAPKLLFHYYDKDFNNEADTPDNFQSRRPNTSFCFLDIRSPGLGDTAMYLCATSSSRWGASVYEQYFGPGTRLTVT.